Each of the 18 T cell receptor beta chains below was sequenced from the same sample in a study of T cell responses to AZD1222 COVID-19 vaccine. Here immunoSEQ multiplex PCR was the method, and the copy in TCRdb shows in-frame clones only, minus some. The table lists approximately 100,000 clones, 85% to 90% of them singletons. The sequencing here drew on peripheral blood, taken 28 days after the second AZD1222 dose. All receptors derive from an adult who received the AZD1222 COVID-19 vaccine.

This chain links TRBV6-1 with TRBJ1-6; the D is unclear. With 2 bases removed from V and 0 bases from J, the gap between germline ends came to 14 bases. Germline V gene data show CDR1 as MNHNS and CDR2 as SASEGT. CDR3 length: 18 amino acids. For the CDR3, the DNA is TGTGCCAGCAGTGAATCCGGAACTCGGAGCTCCTATAATTCACCCCTCCACTTT. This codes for CASSESGTRSSYNSPLHF.

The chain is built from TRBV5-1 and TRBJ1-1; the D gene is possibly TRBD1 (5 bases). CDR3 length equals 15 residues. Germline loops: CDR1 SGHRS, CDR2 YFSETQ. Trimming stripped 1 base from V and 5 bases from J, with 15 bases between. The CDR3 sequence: CASSLQGGKVTEAFF. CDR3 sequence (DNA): TGCGCCAGCAGCTTGCAGGGTGGTAAAGTAACTGAAGCTTTCTTT.

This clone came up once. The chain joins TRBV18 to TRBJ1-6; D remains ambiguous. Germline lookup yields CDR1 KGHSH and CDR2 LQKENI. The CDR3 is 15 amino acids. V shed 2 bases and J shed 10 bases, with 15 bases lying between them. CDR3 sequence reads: CASSPMEVPESPLHF. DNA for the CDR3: TGTGCCAGCTCACCAATGGAAGTCCCCGAGTCACCCCTCCACTTT.

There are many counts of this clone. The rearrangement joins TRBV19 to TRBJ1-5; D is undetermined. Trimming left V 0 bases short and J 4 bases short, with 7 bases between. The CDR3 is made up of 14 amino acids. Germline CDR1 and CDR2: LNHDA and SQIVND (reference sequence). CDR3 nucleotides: TGTGCCAGTAGTATAGAGACGGGAAATCAGCCCCAGCATTTT. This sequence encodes CASSIETGNQPQHF.

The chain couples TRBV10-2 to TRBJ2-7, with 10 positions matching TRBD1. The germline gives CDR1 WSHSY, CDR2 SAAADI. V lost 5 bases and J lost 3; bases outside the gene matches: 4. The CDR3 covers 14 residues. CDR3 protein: CASSPGQGYYEQYF. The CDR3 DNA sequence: TGCGCCAGCAGTCCGGGACAGGGGTACTACGAGCAGTACTTC.

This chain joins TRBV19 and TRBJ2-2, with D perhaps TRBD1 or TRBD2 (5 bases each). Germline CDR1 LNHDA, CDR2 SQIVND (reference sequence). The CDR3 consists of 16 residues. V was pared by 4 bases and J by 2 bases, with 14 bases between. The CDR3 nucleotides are TGTGCCAGTAGTAGAGACCCGGGACCCAACACCGGGGAGCTGTTTTTT. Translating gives CASSRDPGPNTGELFF.

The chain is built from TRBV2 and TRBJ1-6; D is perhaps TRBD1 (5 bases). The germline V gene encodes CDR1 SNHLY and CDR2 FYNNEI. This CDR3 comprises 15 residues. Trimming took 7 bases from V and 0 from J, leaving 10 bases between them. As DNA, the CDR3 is TGTGCCAGCACCTCGGACATCTCCTATAATTCACCCCTCCACTTT. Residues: CASTSDISYNSPLHF.

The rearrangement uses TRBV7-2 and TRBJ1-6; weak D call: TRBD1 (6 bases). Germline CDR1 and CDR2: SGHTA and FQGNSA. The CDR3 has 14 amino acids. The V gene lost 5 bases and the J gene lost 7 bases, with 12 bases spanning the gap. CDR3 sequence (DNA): TGTGCCAGCAGCCCGAGGGGGTCGAATTCACCCCTCCACTTT. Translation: CASSPRGSNSPLHF. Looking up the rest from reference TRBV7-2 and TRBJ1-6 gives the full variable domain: GAGVSQSPSNKVTEKGKDVELRCDPISGHTALYWYRQSLGQGLEFLIYFQGNSAPDKSGLPSDRFSAERTGGSVSTLTIQRTQQEDSAVYLCASSPRGSNSPLHFGNGTRLTVT.

Here the CDR3 DNA reads TGCAGCGTTTCCCTCGGGCCCGCCAGCCCCCAGCATTTT. Protein: CSVSLGPASPQHF. This chain links TRBV29-1 with TRBJ1-5; no clear D gene. Per the germline V gene, CDR1 is SQVTM and CDR2 is ANQGSEA. This CDR3 is 13 amino acids long. Trimming left V 5 bases short and J 10 bases short, with 18 bases between.

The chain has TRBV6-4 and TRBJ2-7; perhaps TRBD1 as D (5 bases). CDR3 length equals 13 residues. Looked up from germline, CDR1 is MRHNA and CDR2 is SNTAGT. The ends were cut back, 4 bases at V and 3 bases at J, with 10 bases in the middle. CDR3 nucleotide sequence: TGTGCCAGCAGTGGCAGGGTCAGCTACGAGCAGTACTTC. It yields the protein CASSGRVSYEQYF.

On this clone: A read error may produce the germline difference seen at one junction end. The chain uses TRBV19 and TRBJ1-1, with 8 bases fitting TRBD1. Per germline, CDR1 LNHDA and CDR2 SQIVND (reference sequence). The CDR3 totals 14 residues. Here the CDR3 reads CTSSPGQGATEAFF. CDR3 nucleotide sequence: TGTACCAGTAGCCCAGGACAGGGCGCCACTGAAGCTTTCTTT.

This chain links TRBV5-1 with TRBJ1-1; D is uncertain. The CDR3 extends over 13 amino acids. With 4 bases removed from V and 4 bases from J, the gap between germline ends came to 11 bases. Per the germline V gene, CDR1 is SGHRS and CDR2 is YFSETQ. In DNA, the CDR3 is TGCGCCAGCAGCGCCTCCGGGGTCACTGAAGCTTTCTTT. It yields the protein CASSASGVTEAFF. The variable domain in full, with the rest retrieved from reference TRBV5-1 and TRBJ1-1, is KAGVTQTPRYLIKTRGQQVTLSCSPISGHRSVSWYQQTPGQGLQFLFEYFSETQRNKGNFPGRFSGRQFSNSRSEMNVSTLELGDSALYLCASSASGVTEAFFGQGTRLTVV.

CDR3 in amino acids: CASSPGQGFFQPQHF. The CDR3 DNA is TGTGCCAGCAGTCCGGGACAGGGATTTTTTCAGCCCCAGCATTTT. The chain is built from TRBV6-5 and TRBJ1-5; 9 nucleotides agree with TRBD1. The germline gives CDR1 MNHEY, CDR2 SVGAGI. The CDR3 totals 15 residues. The V segment lost 5 bases and the J segment 6 bases; nucleotides outside the gene matches: 8.

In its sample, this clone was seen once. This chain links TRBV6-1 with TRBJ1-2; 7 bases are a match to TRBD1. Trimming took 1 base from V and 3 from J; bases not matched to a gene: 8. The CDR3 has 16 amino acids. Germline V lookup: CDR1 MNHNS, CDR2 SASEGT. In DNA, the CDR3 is TGTGCCAGCAGTGAAGGTTGGGGCAGGGGGGACTATGGCTACACCTTC. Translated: CASSEGWGRGDYGYTF.

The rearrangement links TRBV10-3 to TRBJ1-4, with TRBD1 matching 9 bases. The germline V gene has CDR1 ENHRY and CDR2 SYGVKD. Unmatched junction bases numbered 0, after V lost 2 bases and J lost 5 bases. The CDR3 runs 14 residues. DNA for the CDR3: TGTGCCATCAGTGAGGGGACAGGGAATGAAAAACTGTTTTTT. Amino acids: CAISEGTGNEKLFF.

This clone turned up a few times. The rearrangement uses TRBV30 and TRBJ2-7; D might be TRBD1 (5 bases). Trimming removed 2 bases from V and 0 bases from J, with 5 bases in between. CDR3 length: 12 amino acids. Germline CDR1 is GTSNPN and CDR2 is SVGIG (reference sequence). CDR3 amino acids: CAWSQGSYEQYF. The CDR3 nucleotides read TGTGCCTGGAGTCAGGGCTCCTACGAGCAGTACTTC.

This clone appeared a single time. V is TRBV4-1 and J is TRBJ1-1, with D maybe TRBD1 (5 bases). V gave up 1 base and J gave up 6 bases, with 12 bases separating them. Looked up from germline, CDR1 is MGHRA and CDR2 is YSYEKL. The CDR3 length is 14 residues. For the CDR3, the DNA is TGCGCCAGCAGCCAAGGGCCCAGGGCGGCTGAAGCTTTCTTT. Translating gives CASSQGPRAAEAFF.

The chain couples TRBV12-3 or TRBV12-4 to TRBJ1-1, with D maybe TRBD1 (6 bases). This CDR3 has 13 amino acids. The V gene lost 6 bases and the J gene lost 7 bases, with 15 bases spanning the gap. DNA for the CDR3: TGTGCCAGCAGATCCACCGGGGGCGATGAAGCTTTCTTT. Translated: CASRSTGGDEAFF.